This T cell receptor (beta chain) originates from a study of neoadjuvant anti-PD-1 for oral cavity cancer. Study at large: Patients without progression received a fourth nivolumab dose around day 43, then surgical resection on days 50-56.

Trimming cost V 4 bases and J 4 bases, with 18 bases left between them. The CDR3 has 16 residues. Germline CDR1 and CDR2: SGHDT and YYEEEE. The time point denotes: after neoadjuvant nivolumab, at surgical resection. This clone came up once. Data came from immunoSEQ multiplex PCR; TCRdb stores just in-frame clones and leaves some out. Of about 68,000 clones listed, roughly 84% are singletons. The sequence was obtained from a person aged 40-85 years with oral cavity squamous cell carcinoma. This chain joins TRBV5-6 and TRBJ2-1, with a possible D match to TRBD1 (5 bases). The sample here was PBMCs, taken after nivolumab (anti-PD-1) treatment. In DNA form, the CDR3 reads TGTGCCAGCAGCCCCCTAGGGGCGGAAACTTACAATGAGCAGTTCTTC. Translating it yields CASSPLGAETYNEQFF.